The text below deals with one TCR beta chain. Its target is unknown. The data stem from a study of shared clonotypes between healthy human individuals. At the level of the study: Those who served as donors were a couple of women and three men between the ages of 18 and 49.

Regarding the study as a whole: The donor pool, a small one, limited the genetic and exposure-history diversity represented.

The table came from immunoSEQ multiplex PCR; TCRdb's copy has only in-frame clones and leaves some out. The sample yields 2.5 million or so clones, 90% to 95% seen once. Healthy HIV-negative adults without recent acute infections or vaccinations served as donors. The CD4+ fraction was divided into a CD45RA+ naive subset and a CD45RA-negative memory subset. Trimming removed 2 bases at V and 4 bases at J, with 19 bases between. The V gene's germline CDR1 is SGHTA and CDR2 FQGNSA. This CDR3 is built from 17 residues. The source material was naive CD4+ T cells sorted from blood. Subset meaning: CD45RA+ positively selected. This chain uses TRBV7-2 with TRBJ2-3, with D maybe TRBD2 (5 bases). This receptor was obtained from a man between 18 and 29 years old in good health. The CDR3 sequence is CASSLTHRGSGADTQYF. CDR3 in DNA: TGTGCCAGCAGCTTAACCCACCGAGGGAGCGGCGCAGATACGCAGTATTTT.